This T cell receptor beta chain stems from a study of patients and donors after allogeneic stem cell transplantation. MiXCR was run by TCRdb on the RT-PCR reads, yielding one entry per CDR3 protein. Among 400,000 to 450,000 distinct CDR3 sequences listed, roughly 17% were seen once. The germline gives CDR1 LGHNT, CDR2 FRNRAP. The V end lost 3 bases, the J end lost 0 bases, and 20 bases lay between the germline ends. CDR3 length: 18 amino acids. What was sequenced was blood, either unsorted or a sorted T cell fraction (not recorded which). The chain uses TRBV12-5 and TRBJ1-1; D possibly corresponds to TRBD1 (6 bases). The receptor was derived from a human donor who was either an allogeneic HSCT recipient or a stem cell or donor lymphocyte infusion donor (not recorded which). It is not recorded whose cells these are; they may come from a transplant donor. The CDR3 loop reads CASGFPWGAVSMNTEAFF. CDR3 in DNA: TGTGCTAGTGGTTTCCCTTGGGGGGCAGTTAGCATGAACACTGAAGCTTTCTTT.